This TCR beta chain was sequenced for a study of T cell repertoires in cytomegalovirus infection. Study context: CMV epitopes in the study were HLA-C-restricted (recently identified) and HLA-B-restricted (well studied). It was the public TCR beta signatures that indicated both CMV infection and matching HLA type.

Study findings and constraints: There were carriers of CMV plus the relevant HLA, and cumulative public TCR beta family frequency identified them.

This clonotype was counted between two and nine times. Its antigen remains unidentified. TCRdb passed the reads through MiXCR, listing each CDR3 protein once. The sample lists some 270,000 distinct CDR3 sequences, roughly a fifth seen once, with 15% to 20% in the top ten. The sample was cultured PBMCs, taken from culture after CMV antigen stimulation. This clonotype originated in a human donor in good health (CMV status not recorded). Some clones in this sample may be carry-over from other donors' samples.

The CDR3: CASSRTSGNLGGYEQYF. The CDR3 DNA is TGTGCCAGTAGTAGGACTAGCGGTAACCTAGGCGGCTACGAGCAGTACTTC. The gene calls are TRBV19 and TRBJ2-7; 10 nucleotides match TRBD2. Germline trimming cut 4 bases from V and 3 bases from J; bases unmatched to any gene: 12. CDR1 and CDR2 (germline): LNHDA, SQIVND (reference sequence). CDR3 length: 17 residues.